This T cell receptor (beta chain) was profiled in a study of blood T cell repertoires in COVID-19. Turning to the study itself: From the United States, Italy and Spain came samples of acute and convalescent COVID-19. PBMCs, B-cell-depleted T cells, or T cells were the source of the cDNA or gDNA that made up the material.

CDR1 is LNHDA, CDR2 SQIVND, per germline (reference sequence). The junction had 21 bases not matched to a gene; V was cut back by 2 bases and J by 11 bases. This CDR3 contains 18 residues. Original data processing: Reference gene primer amplification gave estimated nucleated cell counts. Using immunoSEQ multiplex PCR, the repertoire was profiled, and TCRdb retains in-frame clones only, with some absent. V, J and clone size derive from that table, while D and trimming were established from the DNA sequence. The sample includes 150,000 to 200,000 clones, roughly nine tenths seen only once; the top ten take roughly 2.9%.

The chain joins TRBV19 to TRBJ1-1, with 9 bases fitting TRBD1. The sequenced sample consisted of peripheral blood. The clonotype was recovered from a young woman with active or convalescent COVID-19. In nucleotides, the CDR3 is TGTGCCAGTAGTATAAGTTCGTTTTCGGGACAGGGCGGGCTGGGTGCTTTCTTT. Translating it yields CASSISSFSGQGGLGAFF. The full variable domain, in which reference TRBV19 and TRBJ1-1 provide the parts outside the CDR3, is DGGITQSPKYLFRKEGQNVTLSCEQNLNHDAMYWYRQDPGQGLRLIYYSQIVNDFQKGDIAEGYSVSREKKESFPLTVTSAQKNPTAFYLCASSISSFSGQGGLGAFFGQGTRLTVV.